What follows are 29 T cell receptor beta chains derived from one specimen sequenced in a study of T cells generated in artificial thymic organoids. Semi-nested PCR with reverse primers in the TRAC or TRBC constant regions amplified each chain separately. TCRdb re-analysed the 5' RACE reads in MiXCR, keeping a single row per CDR3 protein. The table records about 3,300 distinct CDR3 sequences, 34% of them present only once. The material sequenced was naive CD8+ T cells from blood. Regarding subset: CD3+TCRalphabeta+CD8SP T cells; for blood, CD45RO-CCR7+ naive CD8+ T cells. These receptors were taken from a human donor who gave cord blood stem cells for thymic organoid culture, a cardiac surgery patient who gave postnatal thymus, or a blood donor (not recorded which).

By frequency in the sample, this clonotype is medium-sized. The rearrangement links TRBV3-1 to TRBJ2-3; weak D call: TRBD2 (5 bases). The germline V gene encodes CDR1 LGHDT and CDR2 YNNKEL (reference sequence). Trimming took off 0 bases at V and 3 bases at J, with 19 bases between the two ends. This CDR3 contains 18 residues. The CDR3 sequence: CASSQELGPSSTTDTQYF. The CDR3 nucleotides are TGTGCCAGCAGCCAAGAACTCGGGCCTAGCTCGACGACAGATACGCAGTATTTT.

By frequency in the sample, this clonotype is medium-sized. The chain links TRBV6-6 to TRBJ1-6; D possibly corresponds to TRBD1 (6 bases). CDR1 and CDR2 (germline): MNHNY, SVGAGI (reference sequence). Trimming shortened V by 4 bases and J by 8 bases, and 9 bases separated the two germline ends. This CDR3 is 13 amino acids long. CDR3 DNA: TGTGCCAGCAGTTGGGGGGGCGATTCACCCCTCCACTTT. This encodes CASSWGGDSPLHF.

By sample fraction, this clonotype is large (0.1 to 1%). The chain recombines TRBV9 with TRBJ1-2; D possibly corresponds to TRBD1 (5 bases). The V and J ends lost 3 bases and 8 bases respectively, with 14 bases between them. The CDR3 contains 13 residues. The germline V gene encodes CDR1 SGDLS and CDR2 YYNGEE. CDR3 bases: TGTGCCAGCAGCGCCGCCGGGGGAGACGGCTACACCTTC. It encodes CASSAAGGDGYTF. The variable domain in full, with the rest retrieved from reference TRBV9 and TRBJ1-2, is DSGVTQTPKHLITATGQRVTLRCSPRSGDLSVYWYQQSLDQGLQFLIQYYNGEERAKGNILERFSAQQFPDLHSELNLSSLELGDSALYFCASSAAGGDGYTFGSGTRLTVV.

The chain employs TRBV6-5 and TRBJ2-1, with 9 bases fitting TRBD2. The CDR3 spans 13 residues. Germline V CDR1 and CDR2: MNHEY, SVGAGI. V was clipped by 5 bases and J by 9 bases; unmatched bases: 5. CDR3 nucleotides: TGTGCCAGCAGTGTGCTAGCGGGAAGTGAGCAGTTCTTC. As protein: CASSVLAGSEQFF.

This clonotype was counted between two and nine times. J is TRBJ2-1 and V is TRBV7-6; unclear D gene. The CDR3 contains 13 residues. Trimming removed 1 base at V and 9 bases at J, with 10 bases between. Germline CDR1 SGHVS, CDR2 FNYEAQ. DNA for the CDR3: TGTGCCAGCAGCTTAGAAAATGGCATTGAGCAGTTCTTC. Protein product: CASSLENGIEQFF.

This clonotype was seen only a few times. The chain is built from TRBV30 and TRBJ2-5; D could derive from TRBD1 or TRBD2 (5 bases each). Looked up from germline, CDR1 is GTSNPN and CDR2 is SVGIG (reference sequence). The CDR3 length is 15 residues. Trimming pared 0 bases from V and 5 bases from J, leaving 16 bases between. The CDR3 protein is CAWSVLGTGVETQYF. The CDR3 DNA follows: TGTGCCTGGAGTGTACTAGGCACAGGAGTTGAGACCCAGTACTTC.

The V gene is TRBV24-1, the J gene TRBJ2-1; D perhaps matches TRBD1 (6 bases). Trimming removed 1 base at V and 3 bases at J, with 9 bases between. The CDR3 spans 15 residues. CDR1 is KGHDR, CDR2 SFDVKD, per germline. This chain's CDR3 is CATSDLRDNYNEQFF. DNA for the CDR3: TGTGCCACCAGTGATTTACGGGACAACTACAATGAGCAGTTCTTC.

Note on this clonotype: A clone one base away is much larger, so this may be a read error. V usage is TRBV5-1 and J usage is TRBJ2-3, with TRBD1 identical over 7 bases. CDR3 length equals 15 residues. Per germline, CDR1 SGHRS and CDR2 YFSETQ. CDR3 residues: CTSSTPGQNTDTQYF. CDR3 nucleotides: TGCACCAGCAGCACCCCGGGACAGAACACAGATACGCAGTATTTT.

CDR3: CASSGKRVPNEQFF. DNA of the CDR3: TGTGCCAGCAGCGGAAAGAGGGTCCCTAATGAGCAGTTCTTC. The genes are TRBV9 and TRBJ2-1; D might be TRBD2 (5 bases). CDR3 length: 14 residues. The germline V and J ends were trimmed by 3 bases and 7 bases, with 14 bases remaining between them. Germline CDR1 is SGDLS and CDR2 is YYNGEE.

The genes are TRBV28 and TRBJ2-7; the match to TRBD1 covers 8 bases. Germline trimming cut 5 bases from V and 3 bases from J; bases unmatched to any gene: 6. The germline gives CDR1 MDHEN, CDR2 SYDVKM. This CDR3 has 14 residues. The CDR3 loop reads CASSPGTGRYEQYF. The DNA of the CDR3 is TGTGCCAGCAGTCCGGGGACAGGCCGCTACGAGCAGTACTTC.

J is TRBJ2-7 and V is TRBV12-3 or TRBV12-4; D not certain. V was cut by 5 bases and J by 0 bases, with 5 bases left in between. CDR3 length: 12 amino acids. CDR3 residues: CASSRSSYEQYF. CDR3 nucleotide sequence: TGTGCCAGCAGTCGGAGCTCCTACGAGCAGTACTTC.

The gene calls are TRBV11-2 and TRBJ2-1; 16 bases are shared with TRBD2. The J segment lost 10 bases and the V segment lost 5 bases, leaving 5 bases of the junction unmatched. The length of the CDR3 is 15 residues. CDR1 and CDR2 (germline): SGHAT, FQNNGV. The CDR3 loop reads CASSLGLAGGWEQFF. The CDR3, as DNA: TGTGCCAGCAGCCTGGGACTAGCGGGGGGGTGGGAGCAGTTCTTC.

This clonotype was seen a handful of times. The V and J genes are TRBV27 and TRBJ2-3; no firm D call. Germline V CDR1 and CDR2: MNHEY, SMNVEV (reference sequence). Trimming took off 7 bases at V and 2 bases at J, with 16 bases between the two ends. This CDR3 comprises 15 residues. The chain's CDR3 is CASTTLRTYTDTQYF. CDR3 DNA: TGTGCCAGCACCACCCTCCGGACCTACACAGATACGCAGTATTTT.

The chain couples TRBV23-1 to TRBJ2-7; TRBD1 matches at 10 bases. TRBV23-1 is assigned to the ORF class and has an uncertain function. The J segment lost 3 bases and the V segment lost 6 bases, leaving 8 bases of the junction unmatched. The CDR3 is made up of 15 amino acids. The CDR3 is CASSQRGQGNYEQYF. DNA for the CDR3: TGCGCCAGCAGCCAACGGGGACAGGGGAACTACGAGCAGTACTTC.

This rearrangement joins TRBV7-9 to TRBJ2-7, with D perhaps TRBD1 (5 bases). Germline assignment: CDR1 SEHNR and CDR2 FQNEAQ (reference sequence). V was pared by 1 base and J by 3 bases, with 10 bases between. The CDR3 sequence is 14 residues long. The CDR3 protein is CASSLGTKLYEQYF. The CDR3 DNA reads TGTGCCAGCAGCTTAGGGACAAAACTCTACGAGCAGTACTTC.

By sample fraction, this clonotype is medium-sized (0.01 to 0.1%). The CDR3 DNA is TGCGCCAGCAGCAAGCTAGCGGAGGGATTTCCCGAGCAGTACTTC. Encoded protein: CASSKLAEGFPEQYF. This chain uses TRBV5-1 with TRBJ2-7; 7 bases are a match to TRBD2. Germline lookup yields CDR1 SGHRS and CDR2 YFSETQ. Germline trimming cut 4 bases from V and 6 bases from J; bases unmatched to any gene: 13. This CDR3 spans 15 amino acids.

The rearrangement uses TRBV29-1 and TRBJ2-1; D not resolved. V shed 1 base and J shed 0 bases, with 10 bases lying between them. Germline CDR1 SQVTM, CDR2 ANQGSEA. This CDR3 spans 15 amino acids. For the CDR3, the DNA is TGCAGCGTTGAAGGAGCAGGAAGCTCCTACAATGAGCAGTTCTTC. This encodes CSVEGAGSSYNEQFF.

This chain links TRBV28 with TRBJ2-7; D is perhaps TRBD1 (5 bases). The germline V and J ends were trimmed by 4 bases and 2 bases, with 15 bases remaining between them. This CDR3 region has 15 residues. CDR1 is MDHEN, CDR2 SYDVKM, per germline. CDR3 sequence reads: CASSSQGSTPYEQYF. The CDR3 DNA is TGTGCCAGCAGTTCCCAGGGAAGTACCCCCTACGAGCAGTACTTC.

Points on this clonotype: A clone one base away is much larger, so this may be a read error. The chain couples TRBV4-3 to TRBJ2-7; TRBD2 aligns across 9 bases. V lost 0 bases to trimming and J lost 2 bases; unmatched junction nucleotides: 11. Looked up from germline, CDR1 is LGHNA and CDR2 is YSLEER. This CDR3 comprises 18 residues. The DNA of the CDR3 is TGCGCCAGCAGCCAAGATTTATCTAGCGGGGAACTCCCCTACGAGCAGTACTTC. Amino acids: CASSQDLSSGELPYEQYF.

This clonotype was seen more than once but under ten times. The junction differs from germline at one of its ends, possibly a read error. The chain links TRBV12-3 or TRBV12-4 to TRBJ2-7; D is uncertain. The CDR3 covers 15 residues. The CDR3 loop is CASGFSGSRSYEQYF. The DNA for the CDR3 is TGTGCCAGCGGTTTTTCGGGTTCCCGTAGCTACGAGCAGTACTTC.

The V gene is TRBV20-1, the J gene TRBJ2-1, with D possibly called TRBD1 or TRBD2 (5 bases each). Germline CDR1 is DFQATT and CDR2 is SNEGSKA (reference sequence). V lost 0 bases to trimming and J lost 4 bases, with 16 bases between them. There are 16 residues in the CDR3. This CDR3 reads CSARDYGTGLYNEQFF. The CDR3 DNA reads as TGCAGTGCTAGAGACTACGGGACGGGGCTATACAATGAGCAGTTCTTC.

This clonotype is deemed medium-sized. The chain carries TRBV27 and TRBJ2-7; D unresolved. V was shortened by 2 bases and J by 6 bases, with 11 bases between the two germline ends. This CDR3 is 13 amino acids long. Germline V gene lookup returns CDR1 MNHEY and CDR2 SMNVEV (reference sequence). CDR3: CASSLSPSSEQYF. The CDR3 DNA sequence: TGTGCCAGCAGTTTAAGTCCTTCTTCCGAGCAGTACTTC.

The chain is built from TRBV12-3 or TRBV12-4 and TRBJ2-5; perhaps TRBD2 as D (5 bases). The CDR3 contains 15 residues. V was pared by 5 bases and J by 10 bases, with 23 bases between. DNA for the CDR3: TGTGCCAGCAGTCAAACGACGGACTCATTAATGGACCAGTACTTC. Protein product: CASSQTTDSLMDQYF.

Concerning this clonotype: This may come from a read error, since a much larger clone is one base off. The chain couples TRBV7-2 to TRBJ2-3; D is tentatively TRBD1 or TRBD2 (5 bases each). Germline CDR1 and CDR2: SGHTA and FQGNSA. The CDR3 spans 15 residues. CDR3 amino acids: CASSSRDLSTDTRYF. The CDR3 bases are TGTGCCAGCAGCTCCAGGGACCTCAGCACAGATACGCGGTATTTT.

Concerning this clonotype itself: A much bigger clone sits one base away, suggesting this may be a read error. The chain couples TRBV4-2 to TRBJ2-1; 11 bases map to TRBD2. Germline V lookup: CDR1 LGHNA, CDR2 YNFKEQ. This CDR3 has 16 residues. The CDR3 DNA sequence: TGTGTCAGCAGCCAAAAGGTAGCGGGGGGGCTTCGTGAGCAGTTCTTC. Protein sequence: CVSSQKVAGGLREQFF.

A word on this clonotype: A much larger clone lies one base from this, so it may be a read error. CDR3 sequence (DNA): TGTGCCAGCAGTTACTGGGTCAGCCCCTACGAGCAGTACTTC. This sequence encodes CASSYWVSPYEQYF. The chain links TRBV6-6 to TRBJ2-7; D is unresolved. The CDR3 is made up of 14 amino acids. The germline gives CDR1 MNHNY, CDR2 SVGAGI (reference sequence). V gave up 1 base and J gave up 2 bases, with 9 bases separating them.

The genes are TRBV5-6 and TRBJ2-7; D is uncertain. Germline CDR1 and CDR2: SGHDT and YYEEEE. The V gene lost 5 bases and the J gene lost 4 bases, with 19 bases spanning the gap. The CDR3 is 15 amino acids. Here the CDR3 DNA reads TGTGCCAGCAGTCCCCACCGCGTGACCCCTTACGAGCAGTACTTC. It encodes CASSPHRVTPYEQYF.

The rearrangement links TRBV19 to TRBJ2-2; no clear D. Trimming pared 6 bases from V and 5 bases from J, leaving 28 bases between. This CDR3 is 19 amino acids long. Germline loops: CDR1 LNHDA, CDR2 SQIVND (reference sequence). CDR3 bases: TGTGCCAGTAGCATTTGGCTGGAATTAACAAGGTCGATAACCGGGGAGCTGTTTTTT. Translation: CASSIWLELTRSITGELFF.

This clonotype is medium-sized (0.01 to 0.1%). This sequence joins TRBV10-3 and TRBJ2-1; D is perhaps TRBD1 or TRBD2 (5 bases each). The germline V gene has CDR1 ENHRY and CDR2 SYGVKD. Trimming pared 9 bases from V and 8 bases from J, leaving 14 bases between. CDR3 size: 12 residues. This CDR3 reads CAMGTRGDEQFF. In DNA, the CDR3 is TGTGCCATGGGGACCCGGGGCGATGAGCAGTTCTTC.